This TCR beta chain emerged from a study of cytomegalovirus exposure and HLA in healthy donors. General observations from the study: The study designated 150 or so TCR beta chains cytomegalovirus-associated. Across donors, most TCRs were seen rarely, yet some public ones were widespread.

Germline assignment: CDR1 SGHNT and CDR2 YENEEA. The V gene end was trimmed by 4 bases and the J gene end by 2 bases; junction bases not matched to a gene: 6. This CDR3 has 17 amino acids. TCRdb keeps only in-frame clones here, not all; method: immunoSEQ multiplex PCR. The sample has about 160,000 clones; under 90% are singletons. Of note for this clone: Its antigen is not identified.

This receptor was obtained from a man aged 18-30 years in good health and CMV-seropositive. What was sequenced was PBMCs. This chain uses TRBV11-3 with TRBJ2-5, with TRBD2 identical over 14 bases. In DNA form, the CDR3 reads TGTGCCAGCAGCTCCACCGGGACTAGCGGGGGTCAAGAGACCCAGTACTTC. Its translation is CASSSTGTSGGQETQYF.